Described below is a single TCR beta chain sequence and its context. The identical CDR3 is also encoded by other nucleotide sequences in the sample. This entry comes from a study of cytomegalovirus exposure and HLA in healthy donors. The PCR was carried out with 60 Vbeta primers and 13 Jbeta primers. The data were produced by immunoSEQ multiplex PCR, yet TCRdb's version contains in-frame clones alone and is incomplete. Altogether around 100,000 clones are present, around three quarters being singletons, with the ten largest covering about 2.7%. The TCR originated in a woman between 18 and 29 years old in good health and CMV-seropositive. The sequenced material came from PBMCs.

The CDR3 protein is CASSLGGEQFF. CDR3 coding DNA: TGTGCCAGCAGCTTAGGCGGTGAGCAGTTCTTC. The rearrangement uses TRBV7-6 and TRBJ2-1; D gene unclear. V was trimmed by 1 base and J by 9 bases, leaving 4 bases between them. This CDR3 contains 11 residues. Germline V gene sequence: CDR1 SGHVS, CDR2 FNYEAQ.